The rows below give T cell receptor beta chains drawn from one sample of a study of T-cell reconstitution after alpha-beta-depleted transplantation in children. TCRdb processed the PCR reads anew with MiXCR; each CDR3 protein has one entry. The sample lists roughly 17,000 distinct CDR3 sequences; around 12% were seen once. This material consisted of PBMCs, mostly from graft donor cells, taken 180 days after TCRalphabeta/CD19-depleted stem cell transplant. These receptors were taken from a boy in the first two years of life who had a stem cell transplant for Wiskott-Aldrich syndrome, so the T cells may come from the graft donor. The CDR3 runs from the conserved cysteine through the conserved F or W. Fields, in order: clone size, V gene, D gene, J gene, CDR3 protein, CDR3 DNA. The D gene is left open where the match is weak. Clone size, where shown, is once, few, many, or a class for clones that have expanded.

clone size: .; V gene: TRBV5-5; D gene: .; J gene: TRBJ2-3; CDR3 protein: CASSLNGASDTQYF; CDR3 DNA: TGTGCCAGCAGCTTGAACGGGGCGTCAGATACGCAGTATTTT
clone size: few; V gene: TRBV5-1; D gene: .; J gene: TRBJ2-1; CDR3 protein: CASSLALWGDPSYNEQFF; CDR3 DNA: TGCGCCAGCAGCTTGGCCCTTTGGGGGGATCCCTCCTACAATGAGCAGTTCTTC
clone size: many; V gene: TRBV5-1; D gene: .; J gene: TRBJ1-5; CDR3 protein: CASSLVGPYSNQPQHF; CDR3 DNA: TGCGCCAGCAGCTTGGTTGGACCTTATAGCAATCAGCCCCAGCATTTT
clone size: .; V gene: TRBV27; D gene: .; J gene: TRBJ2-3; CDR3 protein: CASSLDLRGTDTQYF; CDR3 DNA: TGTGCCAGCAGTTTAGATCTCAGGGGCACAGATACGCAGTATTTT
clone size: few; V gene: TRBV5-6; D gene: .; J gene: TRBJ2-6; CDR3 protein: CASSLTGSGANVLTF; CDR3 DNA: TGTGCCAGCAGCTTGACCGGCTCTGGGGCCAACGTCCTGACTTTC
clone size: many; V gene: TRBV6-4; D gene: .; J gene: TRBJ2-4; CDR3 protein: CASAGKISWWGKSAKNIQYF; CDR3 DNA: TGTGCCAGCGCGGGTAAAATAAGTTGGTGGGGAAAATCAGCCAAAAACATTCAGTACTTC
clone size: few; V gene: TRBV5-1; D gene: .; J gene: TRBJ1-2; CDR3 protein: CASSLTWGGMDGYTF; CDR3 DNA: TGCGCCAGCAGCTTGACCTGGGGGGGGATGGATGGCTACACCTTC
clone size: .; V gene: TRBV27; D gene: .; J gene: TRBJ2-1; CDR3 protein: CASSLKTANEQFF; CDR3 DNA: TGTGCCAGCAGTTTAAAGACAGCTAATGAGCAGTTCTTC
clone size: .; V gene: TRBV10-3; D gene: TRBD2; J gene: TRBJ2-3; CDR3 protein: CAISTLAGGNTDTQYF; CDR3 DNA: TGTGCCATCAGCACACTAGCGGGAGGGAATACAGATACGCAGTATTTT
clone size: .; V gene: TRBV4-1; D gene: .; J gene: TRBJ2-1; CDR3 protein: CASSPNPPGSTFYEQFF; CDR3 DNA: TGCGCCAGCAGCCCTAACCCTCCCGGGAGTACGTTCTATGAGCAGTTCTTC
clone size: .; V gene: TRBV5-1; D gene: TRBD1; J gene: TRBJ2-2; CDR3 protein: CASTPQGAVGELFF; CDR3 DNA: TGCGCCAGCACCCCACAGGGGGCGGTCGGGGAGCTGTTTTTT
clone size: .; V gene: TRBV15; D gene: .; J gene: TRBJ2-5; CDR3 protein: CATSSAKQETQYF; CDR3 DNA: TGTGCCACCAGCAGTGCTAAACAAGAGACCCAGTACTTC
clone size: .; V gene: TRBV5-4; D gene: TRBD2; J gene: TRBJ2-1; CDR3 protein: CASSRGLAGEGEQFF; CDR3 DNA: TGTGCCAGCAGCAGGGGACTAGCGGGAGAGGGTGAGCAGTTCTTC
clone size: many; V gene: TRBV11-3; D gene: .; J gene: TRBJ2-7; CDR3 protein: CASSLGNSWRPSYEQYF; CDR3 DNA: TGTGCCAGCAGCTTGGGTAACAGCTGGCGGCCAAGCTACGAGCAGTACTTC
clone size: few; V gene: TRBV2; D gene: .; J gene: TRBJ2-5; CDR3 protein: CASRRALGYETQYF; CDR3 DNA: TGTGCCAGCAGGAGGGCCCTCGGGTATGAGACCCAGTACTTC
clone size: few; V gene: TRBV11-2; D gene: .; J gene: TRBJ1-2; CDR3 protein: CASSFAGPLYGYTF; CDR3 DNA: TGTGCCAGCAGCTTCGCAGGACCACTCTATGGCTACACCTTC
clone size: .; V gene: TRBV20-1; D gene: TRBD2; J gene: TRBJ2-3; CDR3 protein: CSAIRGLAGAGDTQYF; CDR3 DNA: TGCAGTGCTATCAGGGGACTAGCGGGAGCTGGGGATACGCAGTATTTT
clone size: medium-sized; V gene: TRBV19; D gene: TRBD1; J gene: TRBJ1-1; CDR3 protein: CASSTVSGTGGFGAFF; CDR3 DNA: TGTGCCAGTAGTACCGTATCCGGGACAGGGGGTTTCGGGGCTTTCTTT
clone size: few; V gene: TRBV18; D gene: TRBD2; J gene: TRBJ2-5; CDR3 protein: CASSLTSGGLGLTQYF; CDR3 DNA: TGTGCCAGCTCACTCACTAGCGGGGGGCTTGGTTTGACCCAGTACTTC
clone size: many; V gene: TRBV24-1; D gene: TRBD2; J gene: TRBJ2-2; CDR3 protein: CATRLAGNTGELFF; CDR3 DNA: TGTGCCACCAGACTAGCGGGGAACACCGGGGAGCTGTTTTTT
clone size: .; V gene: TRBV20-1; D gene: .; J gene: TRBJ2-1; CDR3 protein: CSARTGSLGGEQFF; CDR3 DNA: TGCAGTGCTAGGACGGGATCCCTAGGCGGGGAGCAGTTCTTC
clone size: many; V gene: TRBV7-9; D gene: TRBD1; J gene: TRBJ2-5; CDR3 protein: CASSPPGQGVKETQYF; CDR3 DNA: TGTGCCAGCAGCCCCCCGGGACAGGGAGTGAAGGAGACCCAGTACTTC
clone size: many; V gene: TRBV3-1; D gene: TRBD1; J gene: TRBJ1-1; CDR3 protein: CASSPTRQGWTEAFF; CDR3 DNA: TGTGCCAGCAGCCCCACCCGACAGGGATGGACTGAAGCTTTCTTT
clone size: once; V gene: TRBV4-2; D gene: .; J gene: TRBJ2-1; CDR3 protein: CARSPGLGSSNYNEQFF; CDR3 DNA: TGTGCCAGGAGCCCCGGGCTCGGCAGCTCAAACTACAATGAGCAGTTCTTC
clone size: .; V gene: TRBV3-1; D gene: .; J gene: TRBJ2-3; CDR3 protein: CASSQGLADTQYF; CDR3 DNA: TGTGCCAGCAGCCAAGGGCTGGCGGATACGCAGTATTTT
clone size: few; V gene: TRBV5-1; D gene: .; J gene: TRBJ2-5; CDR3 protein: CASSLGTASETQYF; CDR3 DNA: TGCGCCAGCAGCTTGGGGACGGCCTCGGAGACCCAGTACTTC
clone size: many; V gene: TRBV27; D gene: .; J gene: TRBJ2-7; CDR3 protein: CASSLSRTSYEQYF; CDR3 DNA: TGTGCCAGCAGTTTATCGAGGACATCCTACGAGCAGTACTTC
clone size: many; V gene: TRBV20-1; D gene: TRBD2; J gene: TRBJ2-7; CDR3 protein: CSARGLAGESYEQYF; CDR3 DNA: TGCAGTGCGAGGGGACTAGCGGGAGAGTCCTACGAGCAGTACTTC
clone size: many; V gene: TRBV21-1; D gene: .; J gene: TRBJ1-1; CDR3 protein: CASSKVRGAWVTEAFF; CDR3 DNA: TGTGCCAGCAGCAAAGTAAGGGGGGCGTGGGTCACTGAAGCTTTCTTT
clone size: many; V gene: TRBV28; D gene: TRBD2; J gene: TRBJ2-7; CDR3 protein: CASSLPGGAYEQYF; CDR3 DNA: TGTGCCAGCAGTTTACCGGGGGGGGCATACGAGCAGTACTTC
clone size: many; V gene: TRBV5-1; D gene: TRBD1; J gene: TRBJ2-5; CDR3 protein: CASSFGTGEETQYF; CDR3 DNA: TGCGCCAGCAGCTTTGGGACAGGGGAAGAGACCCAGTACTTC
clone size: .; V gene: TRBV20-1; D gene: TRBD2; J gene: TRBJ2-5; CDR3 protein: CSAQGTSGSRETQYF; CDR3 DNA: TGCAGTGCGCAAGGGACTAGCGGGAGTAGGGAGACCCAGTACTTC
clone size: many; V gene: TRBV12-3/TRBV12-4; D gene: .; J gene: TRBJ1-5; CDR3 protein: CASSLIAGSNQPQHF; CDR3 DNA: TGTGCCAGCAGTTTAATCGCAGGGTCAAATCAGCCCCAGCATTTT
clone size: few; V gene: TRBV20-1; D gene: .; J gene: TRBJ1-6; CDR3 protein: CSARRMGLPLHF; CDR3 DNA: TGCAGTGCCCGCCGTATGGGTCTACCCCTCCACTTT
clone size: .; V gene: TRBV7-2; D gene: .; J gene: TRBJ1-2; CDR3 protein: CASSLENYGYTF; CDR3 DNA: TGTGCCAGCAGCTTAGAAAATTATGGCTACACCTTC
clone size: .; V gene: TRBV5-4; D gene: .; J gene: TRBJ1-2; CDR3 protein: CASSLGGAKEGYTF; CDR3 DNA: TGTGCCAGCAGCTTGGGGGGGGCGAAGGAAGGCTACACCTTC
clone size: many; V gene: TRBV12-3/TRBV12-4; D gene: TRBD2; J gene: TRBJ2-3; CDR3 protein: CASSPNGLAGADTQYF; CDR3 DNA: TGTGCCAGCAGCCCCAATGGACTAGCGGGGGCAGATACGCAGTATTTT